This TCR beta chain was recovered during a study of blood T cell repertoires in COVID-19. Sequencing was performed with immunoSEQ multiplex PCR; in TCRdb, only in-frame clones are kept and a portion is missing. The profile shows 320,000 or so clones, about 89% of them singletons. Deletions cut 4 bases from V and 2 bases from J, with 11 bases between. The length of the CDR3 is 14 residues. Germline assignment: CDR1 MNHEY and CDR2 SVGAGI. Those who participated ranged in age from roughly 18 to 95 years and resided in under 25 US areas. Cohort allocation depended upon clinical history that participants reported. Donors of Cohort 3 who recovered were those that had two negative PCRs, clearance, or symptom resolution.

Sequencing was done on a sample of PBMCs or T cells enriched from blood (not recorded which). The gene calls are TRBV6-5 and TRBJ2-5; possible D gene TRBD1, 6 bases. This clonotype was obtained from a man aged 55 to 69 who had recovered from COVID-19. The CDR3 DNA reads TGTGCCAGCAGTTCCCCCGGACAGCAAGAGACCCAGTACTTC. Translation gives CASSSPGQQETQYF.